The TCR beta chain described here comes from a study of blood T cell repertoires in COVID-19. Study at large: Samples representing acute and convalescent COVID-19 were sourced from the United States, Italy and Spain. The analysed material was cDNA or gDNA that came from T cells, B-cell-depleted T cells, or PBMCs.

This clone was counted a few times. Authors' data handling: Reference gene primer amplification yielded estimated nucleated cell counts. Clones were sequenced by immunoSEQ multiplex PCR, and TCRdb holds only the in-frame ones, with some missing. The D gene and trimming were derived from the DNA, and the V and J assignments and clone size from that table. The sample records tens of thousands of clones, approximately 79% being singletons. V lost 1 base, J lost 2 bases, and 9 bases lay in between. Germline V gene data show CDR1 as LGHDT and CDR2 as YNNKEL (reference sequence). The CDR3 is 14 amino acids.

The chain is built from TRBV3-1 (or the pseudogene TRBV3-2) and TRBJ2-7; D may be TRBD1 (5 bases). The sample comprised peripheral blood. The sequence was collected from a woman aged 80 or older with active or convalescent COVID-19. DNA of the CDR3: TGTGCCAGCAGCCAAGGGCAGGGCCCCTACGAGCAGTACTTC. Translated, it gives CASSQGQGPYEQYF.